What follows are 28 T cell receptor beta chains derived from one specimen sequenced in a study of T cell changes during pregnancy in multiple sclerosis. This table comes from immunoSEQ multiplex PCR, and its TCRdb copy is limited to in-frame clones, with some not included. The table shows 50,000 or so clones, with 75% to 95% occurring only once. The material sequenced was CD4+ T cells from peripheral blood mononuclear cells, taken after pregnancy. These receptors all stem from a female donor in good health, enrolled as a control in a pregnancy study.

The chain couples TRBV7-2 to TRBJ2-5, with 13 bases fitting TRBD2. Germline V gene data show CDR1 as SGHTA and CDR2 as FQGNSA. CDR3 length equals 18 residues. V was clipped by 4 bases and J by 5 bases; unmatched bases: 13. The CDR3 is CASSSRLAGGPQGETQYF. The CDR3 DNA is TGTGCCAGCAGCTCCCGACTAGCGGGGGGCCCCCAGGGTGAGACCCAGTACTTC.

The rearrangement joins TRBV30 to TRBJ1-6; D unclear. The germline V gene encodes CDR1 GTSNPN and CDR2 SVGIG (reference sequence). The V end lost 0 bases, the J end lost 8 bases, and 8 bases lay between the germline ends. This CDR3 spans 13 amino acids. Here the CDR3 DNA reads TGTGCCTGGAGTGTAACCCGCGATTCACCCCTCCACTTT. Translating gives CAWSVTRDSPLHF.

The rearrangement uses TRBV6-4 and TRBJ1-2; perhaps TRBD1 as D (6 bases). Germline lookup yields CDR1 MRHNA and CDR2 SNTAGT. The ends were cut back, 8 bases at V and 4 bases at J, with 11 bases in the middle. The CDR3 spans 12 residues. The DNA for the CDR3 is TGTGCCAGCCCACAGGGCATCTATGGCTACACCTTC. Its translation: CASPQGIYGYTF.

The chain has TRBV4-3 and TRBJ1-1; possibly TRBD1 for D (6 bases). The CDR3 totals 16 residues. Deletions cut 0 bases from V and 0 bases from J, with 11 bases between. CDR1 is LGHNA and CDR2 is YSLEER in the germline V gene. Here the CDR3 reads CASSQDLWDMNTEAFF. The CDR3 nucleotides read TGCGCCAGCAGCCAAGATTTATGGGACATGAACACTGAAGCTTTCTTT.

V usage is TRBV5-1 and J usage is TRBJ1-2, with D maybe TRBD1 (5 bases). Trimming stripped 3 bases from V and 8 bases from J, with 11 bases between. The CDR3 extends over 12 amino acids. Germline CDR1 reads SGHRS; CDR2 reads YFSETQ. DNA for the CDR3: TGCGCCAGCAGCTGGGGGGACGGCGGCTACACCTTC. Its translation is CASSWGDGGYTF.

The chain uses TRBV5-1 and TRBJ2-3, with a weak D call TRBD2 (5 bases). Germline V CDR1 and CDR2: SGHRS, YFSETQ. Trimming pared 5 bases from V and 2 bases from J, leaving 9 bases between. This CDR3 spans 13 amino acids. CDR3 amino acids: CASSPGVTDTQYF. As DNA, the CDR3 is TGCGCCAGCAGTCCCGGGGTCACAGATACGCAGTATTTT.

As regards this clone: The sample carries other DNA sequences with the same CDR3. The V call is TRBV7-9, the J call TRBJ2-7; possible D gene TRBD1, 5 bases. The CDR3 has 12 amino acids. Germline loops: CDR1 SEHNR, CDR2 FQNEAQ (reference sequence). Trimming took 4 bases from V and 4 from J, leaving 8 bases between them. CDR3 sequence (DNA): TGTGCCAGCAGCTCGCAGGGTTACGAGCAGTACTTC. It codes for CASSSQGYEQYF.

The rearrangement links TRBV19 to TRBJ2-3, with 8 bases lining up with TRBD1. The CDR3 is made up of 18 amino acids. V trimming: 9 bases; J trimming: 0 bases; junction bases outside the gene matches: 17. CDR1 is LNHDA and CDR2 is SQIVND in the germline V gene (reference sequence). This CDR3 is CASALPSPGQVSTDTQYF. The CDR3 DNA sequence: TGTGCCAGCGCCCTGCCCTCTCCGGGACAGGTTAGCACAGATACGCAGTATTTT. Using reference TRBV19 and TRBJ2-3 for the parts outside the CDR3, the full variable domain is DGGITQSPKYLFRKEGQNVTLSCEQNLNHDAMYWYRQDPGQGLRLIYYSQIVNDFQKGDIAEGYSVSREKKESFPLTVTSAQKNPTAFYLCASALPSPGQVSTDTQYFGPGTRLTVL.

The rearrangement joins TRBV19 to TRBJ1-2; D unclear. CDR3 length: 13 amino acids. V lost 8 bases and J lost 2, with 12 bases in between. Germline-derived CDR1 and CDR2 are LNHDA and SQIVND (reference sequence). The CDR3 spells CASFRGGNYGYTF. CDR3 nucleotide sequence: TGTGCCAGTTTCCGCGGAGGGAACTATGGCTACACCTTC.

The chain recombines TRBV7-2 with TRBJ2-7; perhaps TRBD2 as D (6 bases). Germline loops: CDR1 SGHTA, CDR2 FQGNSA. V lost 5 bases to trimming and J lost 6 bases, with 11 bases between them. CDR3 size: 12 residues. The CDR3 DNA reads TGTGCCAGCAGCCTCCTGGGGGGCGAGCAGTACTTC. Translating gives CASSLLGGEQYF.

V gene TRBV6-6 combines with J gene TRBJ2-7; 7 nucleotides line up with TRBD2. The CDR3 has 16 amino acids. CDR1 is MNHNY and CDR2 is SVGAGI in the germline V gene (reference sequence). J was trimmed by 2 bases and V by 5 bases; bases with no gene match: 12. The CDR3 region is CASSRADGGNPYEQYF. In DNA form, the CDR3 reads TGTGCCAGCAGTCGAGCAGACGGGGGGAACCCCTACGAGCAGTACTTC.

The chain employs TRBV4-3 and TRBJ2-5; 7 nucleotides line up with TRBD1. Trimming at V came to 1 base and at J to 2 bases, leaving 1 base not matched to a gene. Germline CDR1 and CDR2: LGHNA and YSLEER. The CDR3 has 14 amino acids. The CDR3 DNA reads TGCGCCAGCAGCCAAGGGACAGGTCAAGAGACCCAGTACTTC. Translation gives CASSQGTGQETQYF.

V gene TRBV11-3 combines with J gene TRBJ2-7; D is perhaps TRBD2 (6 bases). The CDR3 runs to 14 residues. V was trimmed by 3 bases and J by 2 bases, leaving 11 bases between them. In germline, CDR1 is SGHNT, CDR2 YENEEA. The CDR3 DNA reads TGTGCCAGCAGCTTGGGGGGAGTTACCTACGAGCAGTACTTC. This encodes CASSLGGVTYEQYF. Based on the CDR3 plus reference TRBV11-3 and TRBJ2-7, the full variable domain is EAGVVQSPRYKIIEKKQPVAFWCNPISGHNTLYWYLQNLGQGPELLIRYENEEAVDDSQLPKDRFSAERLKGVDSTLKIQPAELGDSAVYLCASSLGGVTYEQYFGPGTRLTVT.

V usage is TRBV18 and J usage is TRBJ2-7, with 10 bases fitting TRBD2. CDR3 length: 16 amino acids. The germline V gene has CDR1 KGHSH and CDR2 LQKENI. With 3 bases clipped from V and 2 bases from J, the junction kept 7 bases outside the gene matches. The CDR3 reads CASSPRSAGGTYEQYF. In DNA, the CDR3 is TGTGCCAGCTCACCCCGTTCAGCGGGGGGGACCTACGAGCAGTACTTC.

The chain employs TRBV6-5 and TRBJ1-1; D gene unclear. Germline-derived CDR1 and CDR2 are MNHEY and SVGAGI. The CDR3 has 12 residues. The V end lost 5 bases, the J end lost 0 bases, and 4 bases lay between the germline ends. The CDR3 region is CASSGMNTEAFF. CDR3 nucleotide sequence: TGTGCCAGCAGTGGCATGAACACTGAAGCTTTCTTT.

The rearrangement uses TRBV4-2 and TRBJ2-5; the match to TRBD2 covers 10 bases. The CDR3 covers 17 residues. Germline CDR1 and CDR2: LGHNA and YNFKEQ. Losses at the gene ends were 1 base for V and 2 bases for J; bases not matched to a gene: 7. In DNA, the CDR3 is TGTGCCAGCAGCCAAGTCGGAGGACTAGCGGCACAAGAGACCCAGTACTTC. It codes for CASSQVGGLAAQETQYF.

The chain uses TRBV7-3 and TRBJ2-7; no clear D gene. CDR1 is SGHTA, CDR2 FQGTGA, per germline. The V end lost 1 base, the J end lost 4 bases, and 5 bases lay between the germline ends. The CDR3 runs to 12 residues. This CDR3 is CASSLRGYEQYF. The CDR3 DNA follows: TGTGCCAGCAGCTTAAGAGGTTACGAGCAGTACTTC.

The chain has TRBV4-2 and TRBJ1-2, with 10 bases identical to TRBD1. The V and J ends lost 2 bases and 2 bases, in that order; junction bases with no gene match: 2. The CDR3 consists of 15 residues. Looked up from germline, CDR1 is LGHNA and CDR2 is YNFKEQ. The CDR3 DNA reads TGTGCCAGCAGCCAATCGGGACAGGGGAACTATGGCTACACCTTC. Amino acid sequence: CASSQSGQGNYGYTF.

The V and J genes are TRBV6-5 and TRBJ2-5; 8 positions agree with TRBD2. Trimming removed 7 bases from V and 4 bases from J; junction bases left unmatched: 8. Per the germline V gene, CDR1 is MNHEY and CDR2 is SVGAGI. The CDR3 runs to 14 residues. The CDR3 DNA sequence: TGTGCCAGCACCATCGGGGGGGCCGGAGAGACCCAGTACTTC. Translating gives CASTIGGAGETQYF.

The V gene is TRBV16, the J gene TRBJ2-6; D may be TRBD2 (7 bases). The germline V gene encodes CDR1 KGHSY and CDR2 FQNENV. CDR3 size: 19 residues. V was cut by 4 bases and J by 2 bases, with 21 bases left in between. The CDR3 sequence is CASSPWGGLRGTGANVLTF. As DNA, the CDR3 is TGTGCCAGCAGCCCATGGGGGGGGCTGCGAGGGACTGGGGCCAACGTCCTGACTTTC.

The chain is built from TRBV7-3 and TRBJ1-2, with 7 bases aligning to TRBD1. The CDR3 has 17 residues. Germline V CDR1 and CDR2: SGHTA, FQGTGA. Losses at the gene ends were 4 bases for V and 2 bases for J; bases not matched to a gene: 13. CDR3 residues: CASSSPPPGQKNYGYTF. CDR3 DNA sequence: TGTGCCAGCAGCTCGCCCCCCCCGGGACAGAAAAACTATGGCTACACCTTC.

The V call is TRBV6-1, the J call TRBJ1-2; 11 bases align to TRBD1. CDR1 is MNHNS, CDR2 SASEGT, per germline. The CDR3 has 14 amino acids. The V gene end was trimmed by 8 bases and the J gene end by 3 bases; junction bases not matched to a gene: 5. CDR3 amino acids: CASLRDRGYYGYTF. DNA of the CDR3: TGTGCCAGCCTCCGGGACAGGGGGTACTATGGCTACACCTTC.

This clone was detected a few times. The chain recombines TRBV7-2 with TRBJ1-1, with D perhaps TRBD1 (6 bases). This CDR3 has 15 residues. The V end lost 0 bases, the J end lost 5 bases, and 13 bases lay between the germline ends. Per the germline V gene, CDR1 is SGHTA and CDR2 is FQGNSA. The CDR3 nucleotides read TGTGCCAGCAGCTTAGCAGCGGGGGCGGGAACTGAAGCTTTCTTT. Encoded protein: CASSLAAGAGTEAFF.

The chain carries TRBV7-2 and TRBJ2-5, with D possibly being TRBD1 (7 bases). The CDR3 spans 14 residues. CDR1 is SGHTA, CDR2 FQGNSA, per germline. The germline V and J ends were trimmed by 5 bases and 3 bases, with 13 bases remaining between them. The CDR3 loop reads CASSAGQWKETQYF. CDR3 nucleotides: TGTGCCAGCAGCGCGGGACAGTGGAAAGAGACCCAGTACTTC.

The V and J genes are TRBV7-6 and TRBJ2-2; 13 positions match TRBD2. V trimming: 1 base; J trimming: 6 bases; junction bases outside the gene matches: 11. CDR3 length: 19 amino acids. Per germline, CDR1 SGHVS and CDR2 FNYEAQ. The CDR3 nucleotides are TGTGCCAGCAGCTTAGTGGGACTAGCGGGGCCCTGGGGATCCGGGGAGCTGTTTTTT. It yields the protein CASSLVGLAGPWGSGELFF.

This rearrangement joins TRBV5-1 to TRBJ1-2; weak D call: TRBD1 (5 bases). Germline CDR1 SGHRS, CDR2 YFSETQ. The ends were cut back, 4 bases at V and 0 bases at J, with 13 bases in the middle. This CDR3 is built from 15 residues. The CDR3 region has the DNA TGCGCCAGCAGCCCGGACAATCAACCTAACTATGGCTACACCTTC. Amino acids: CASSPDNQPNYGYTF.

This clone was counted once. The chain is built from TRBV15 and TRBJ2-3; 8 bases map to TRBD2. The CDR3 extends over 15 amino acids. J gave up 2 bases and V 1 base, and 2 bases lay outside the gene matches. The germline CDR1 and CDR2 sequences are LNHNV and YYDKDF (reference sequence). CDR3 sequence: CATSRAGGVTDTQYF. The CDR3 DNA reads TGTGCCACCAGCAGAGCGGGGGGGGTCACAGATACGCAGTATTTT.

The J gene is TRBJ1-1, the V gene TRBV5-5, with 10 bases fitting TRBD1. V was clipped by 4 bases and J by 3 bases; unmatched bases: 9. CDR3 size: 16 residues. CDR1 is SGHKS and CDR2 is YYEKEE in the germline V gene (reference sequence). CDR3 region: CASSAYRDRGDTEAFF. The CDR3 coding sequence is TGTGCCAGCAGCGCTTACCGGGACAGGGGTGACACTGAAGCTTTCTTT.